Reported below is one TCR beta chain. Sequence at one end of the junction differs from germline and may be a read error. Naive CD8 cells lacked CD45RO, underwent positive selection for CCR7 and left out terminally differentiated effector memory CD45RA+ cells. All participating donors were Caucasian adults from Nashville, Tennessee. The assay used deep level. In the original processing: Filtering differed for immunoSEQ, which gave only junction sequences without quality scores. The protocol was immunoSEQ multiplex PCR, while the TCRdb copy is restricted to in-frame clones and leaves out a portion. The V and J calls and clone size come from that table; D and trimming were worked out from the DNA. Found here are around 2,000,000 clones, about 94% of them singletons; the top ten hold more than 0.95%. Germline V gene lookup returns CDR1 SGHRS and CDR2 YFSETQ. The length of the CDR3 is 12 residues. The record originates from a study of shared clonotypes between healthy human individuals.

This receptor was obtained from a man in his late teens or twenties in good health. The gene calls are TRBV5-1 and TRBJ2-7; D remains ambiguous. Material: naive CD8+ T cells sorted from blood. The CDR3 loop reads CASSLASHEQYF. CDR3 nucleotide sequence: TGCGCCAGCAGCTTGGCCTCCCACGAGCAGTACTTC.